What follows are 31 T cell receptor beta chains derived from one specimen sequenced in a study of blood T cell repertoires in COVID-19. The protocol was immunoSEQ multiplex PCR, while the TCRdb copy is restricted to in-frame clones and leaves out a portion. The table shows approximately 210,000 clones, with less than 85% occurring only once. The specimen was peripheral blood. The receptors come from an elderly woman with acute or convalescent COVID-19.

The CDR3 sequence: CASSLAASGGTSPDTQYF. As DNA, the CDR3 is TGTGCCAGCAGCTTAGCTGCTAGCGGGGGCACCTCCCCAGATACGCAGTATTTT. This sequence joins TRBV7-6 and TRBJ2-3, with 10 bases identical to TRBD2. CDR1 SGHVS and CDR2 FNYEAQ come from the germline V gene. CDR3 length: 18 residues. J was trimmed by 4 bases and V by 0 bases; bases with no gene match: 10.

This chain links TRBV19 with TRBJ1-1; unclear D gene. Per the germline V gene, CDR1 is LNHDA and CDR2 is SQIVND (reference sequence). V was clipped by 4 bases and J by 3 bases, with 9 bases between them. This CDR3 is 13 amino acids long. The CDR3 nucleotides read TGTGCCAGTAGTACCACTAAAGACACTGAAGCTTTCTTT. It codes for CASSTTKDTEAFF.

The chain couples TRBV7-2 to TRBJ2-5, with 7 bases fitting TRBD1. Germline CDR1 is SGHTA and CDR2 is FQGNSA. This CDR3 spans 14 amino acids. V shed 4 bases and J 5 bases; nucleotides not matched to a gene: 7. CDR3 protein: CASSYSSGGETQYF. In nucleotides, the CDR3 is TGTGCCAGCAGCTACTCGTCAGGGGGTGAGACCCAGTACTTC.

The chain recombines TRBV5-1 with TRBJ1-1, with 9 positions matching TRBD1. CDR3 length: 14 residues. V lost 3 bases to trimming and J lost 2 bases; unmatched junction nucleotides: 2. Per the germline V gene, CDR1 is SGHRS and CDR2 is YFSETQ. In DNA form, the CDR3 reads TGCGCCAGCAGCTCCACAGGGGGCAACACTGAAGCTTTCTTT. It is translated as CASSSTGGNTEAFF.

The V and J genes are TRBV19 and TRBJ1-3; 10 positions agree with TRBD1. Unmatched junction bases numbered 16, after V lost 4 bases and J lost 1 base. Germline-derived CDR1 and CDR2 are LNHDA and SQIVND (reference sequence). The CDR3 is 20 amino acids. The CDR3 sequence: CASSTPPGQGFHLSGNTIYF. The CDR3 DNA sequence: TGTGCCAGTAGTACACCCCCGGGACAGGGGTTCCACTTGTCTGGAAACACCATATATTTT.

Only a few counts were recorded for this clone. The CDR3 protein is CASSEGTVAQYF. The CDR3 DNA follows: TGTGCCAGCAGTGAGGGGACAGTCGCGCAGTATTTT. The chain recombines TRBV6-1 with TRBJ2-3; 7 bases fit TRBD1. Per germline, CDR1 MNHNS and CDR2 SASEGT. With V trimmed by 3 bases and J by 10 bases, 4 bases remained unmatched. This CDR3 is built from 12 residues.

CDR3 residues: CASSEAGHPVDTQYF. CDR3 DNA: TGTGCCAGCAGTGAAGCGGGACACCCCGTGGATACGCAGTATTTT. V gene TRBV6-1 combines with J gene TRBJ2-3; a weak D match, TRBD1 (6 bases). The CDR3 is 15 amino acids. From germline, CDR1 is MNHNS and CDR2 SASEGT. Trimming left V 0 bases short and J 6 bases short, with 13 bases between.

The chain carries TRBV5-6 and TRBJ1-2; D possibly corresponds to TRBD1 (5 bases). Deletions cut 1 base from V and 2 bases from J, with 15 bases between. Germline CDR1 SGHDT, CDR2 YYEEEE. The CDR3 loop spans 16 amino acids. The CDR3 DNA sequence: TGTGCCAGCAGCTTGTTCAGGGCAGGGCTCAACTATGGCTACACCTTC. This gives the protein CASSLFRAGLNYGYTF. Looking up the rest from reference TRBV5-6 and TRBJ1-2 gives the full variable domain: DAGVTQSPTHLIKTRGQQVTLRCSPKSGHDTVSWYQQALGQGPQFIFQYYEEEERQRGNFPDRFSGHQFPNYSSELNVNALLLGDSALYLCASSLFRAGLNYGYTFGSGTRLTVV.

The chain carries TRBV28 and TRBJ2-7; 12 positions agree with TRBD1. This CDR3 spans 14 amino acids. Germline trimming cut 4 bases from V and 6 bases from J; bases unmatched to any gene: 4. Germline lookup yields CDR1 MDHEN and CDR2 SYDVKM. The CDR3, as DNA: TGTGCCAGCAGTTGGGGACAGGGGGCTCGCGAGCAGTACTTC. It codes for CASSWGQGAREQYF.

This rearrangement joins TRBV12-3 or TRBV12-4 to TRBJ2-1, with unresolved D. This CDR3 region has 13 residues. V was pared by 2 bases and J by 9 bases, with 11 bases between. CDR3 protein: CASSLFPPGEQFF. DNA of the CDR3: TGTGCCAGCAGTTTATTCCCACCGGGTGAGCAGTTCTTC.

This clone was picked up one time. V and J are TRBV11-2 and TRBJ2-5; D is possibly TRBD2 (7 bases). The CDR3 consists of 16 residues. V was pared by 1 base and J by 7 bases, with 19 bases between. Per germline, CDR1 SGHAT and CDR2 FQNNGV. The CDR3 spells CASSLVLGGAKGTQYF. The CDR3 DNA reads TGTGCCAGCAGCTTAGTCTTGGGGGGGGCGAAGGGGACCCAGTACTTC.

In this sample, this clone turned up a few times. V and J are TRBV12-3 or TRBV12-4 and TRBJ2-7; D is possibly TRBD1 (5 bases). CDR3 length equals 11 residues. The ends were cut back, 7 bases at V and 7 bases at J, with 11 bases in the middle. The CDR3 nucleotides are TGTGCCAGCAAAGTGGGGCTAGAGCAGTACTTC. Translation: CASKVGLEQYF.

The CDR3 reads CASSLDRPLRGQDTQYF. CDR3 coding DNA: TGTGCCAGCAGCTTAGATCGGCCCCTTCGGGGACAAGATACGCAGTATTTT. This chain connects TRBV11-3 to TRBJ2-3; weak D call: TRBD1 (6 bases). The CDR3 contains 17 residues. Deletions cut 0 bases from V and 5 bases from J, with 18 bases between. Per the germline V gene, CDR1 is SGHNT and CDR2 is YENEEA. Complete variable domain (other parts from reference TRBV11-3 and TRBJ2-3): EAGVVQSPRYKIIEKKQPVAFWCNPISGHNTLYWYLQNLGQGPELLIRYENEEAVDDSQLPKDRFSAERLKGVDSTLKIQPAELGDSAVYLCASSLDRPLRGQDTQYFGPGTRLTVL.

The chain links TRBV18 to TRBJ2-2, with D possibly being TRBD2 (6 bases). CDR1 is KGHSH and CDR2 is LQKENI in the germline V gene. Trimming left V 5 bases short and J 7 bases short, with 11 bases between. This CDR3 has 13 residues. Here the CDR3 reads CASSGGAVGELFF. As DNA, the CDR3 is TGTGCCAGCTCAGGAGGGGCCGTCGGGGAGCTGTTTTTT.

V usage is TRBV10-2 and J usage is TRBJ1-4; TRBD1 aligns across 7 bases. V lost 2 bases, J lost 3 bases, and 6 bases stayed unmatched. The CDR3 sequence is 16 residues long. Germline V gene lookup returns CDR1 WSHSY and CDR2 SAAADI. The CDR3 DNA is TGCGCCAGCAGTGAGCCCAAGGGGGCTTCTAATGAAAAACTGTTTTTT. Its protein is CASSEPKGASNEKLFF.

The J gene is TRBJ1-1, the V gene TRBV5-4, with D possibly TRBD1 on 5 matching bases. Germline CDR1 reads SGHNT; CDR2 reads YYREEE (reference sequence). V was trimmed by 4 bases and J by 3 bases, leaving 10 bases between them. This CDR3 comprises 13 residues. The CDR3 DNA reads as TGTGCCAGCAGCGCGGGACGGTACACTGAAGCTTTCTTT. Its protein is CASSAGRYTEAFF.

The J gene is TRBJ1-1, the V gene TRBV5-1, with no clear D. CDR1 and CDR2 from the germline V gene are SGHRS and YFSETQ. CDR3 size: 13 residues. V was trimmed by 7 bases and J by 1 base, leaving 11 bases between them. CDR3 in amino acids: CASSVQQNTEAFF. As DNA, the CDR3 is TGCGCCAGCTCCGTGCAACAGAACACTGAAGCTTTCTTT.

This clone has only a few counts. CDR3 in DNA: TGTGCCAGCAGCCAGGGATACAGGGGTGGCTATGGCTACACCTTC. As protein: CASSQGYRGGYGYTF. The rearrangement uses TRBV3-1 (or the pseudogene TRBV3-2) and TRBJ1-2, with 7 bases fitting TRBD1. CDR1 is LGHDT and CDR2 is YNNKEL in the germline V gene (reference sequence). This CDR3 is 15 amino acids long. J was trimmed by 4 bases and V by 3 bases; bases with no gene match: 8.

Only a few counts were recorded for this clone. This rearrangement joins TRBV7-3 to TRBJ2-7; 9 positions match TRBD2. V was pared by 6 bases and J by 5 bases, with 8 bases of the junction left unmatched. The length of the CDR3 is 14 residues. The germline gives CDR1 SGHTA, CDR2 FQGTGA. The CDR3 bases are TGTGCCAGCAGGTCCGGGACTAGCACCGACGAGCAGTACTTC. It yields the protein CASRSGTSTDEQYF. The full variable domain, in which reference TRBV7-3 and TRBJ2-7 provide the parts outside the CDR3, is GAGVSQTPSNKVTEKGKYVELRCDPISGHTALYWYRQSLGQGPEFLIYFQGTGAADDSGLPNDRFFAVRPEGSVSTLKIQRTERGDSAVYLCASRSGTSTDEQYFGPGTRLTVT.

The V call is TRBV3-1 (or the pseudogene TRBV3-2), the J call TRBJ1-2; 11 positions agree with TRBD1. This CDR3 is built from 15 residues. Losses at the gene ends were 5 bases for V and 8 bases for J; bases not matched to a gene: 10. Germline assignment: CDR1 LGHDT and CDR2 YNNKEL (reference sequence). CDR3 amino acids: CASSVLGQGAEGYTF. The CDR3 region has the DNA TGTGCCAGCAGCGTCCTCGGACAGGGGGCGGAGGGCTACACCTTC.

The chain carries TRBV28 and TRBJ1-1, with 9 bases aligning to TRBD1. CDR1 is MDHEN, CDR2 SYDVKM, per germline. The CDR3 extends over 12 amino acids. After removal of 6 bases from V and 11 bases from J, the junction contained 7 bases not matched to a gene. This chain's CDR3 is CASSPQGARAFF. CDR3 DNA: TGTGCCAGCAGCCCACAGGGGGCTAGGGCTTTCTTT.

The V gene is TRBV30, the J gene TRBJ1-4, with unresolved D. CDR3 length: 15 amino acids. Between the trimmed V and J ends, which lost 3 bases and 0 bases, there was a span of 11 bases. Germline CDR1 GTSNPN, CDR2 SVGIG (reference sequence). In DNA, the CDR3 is TGTGCCTGGAGCTCCGGGGTTGCAACTAATGAAAAACTGTTTTTT. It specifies CAWSSGVATNEKLFF.

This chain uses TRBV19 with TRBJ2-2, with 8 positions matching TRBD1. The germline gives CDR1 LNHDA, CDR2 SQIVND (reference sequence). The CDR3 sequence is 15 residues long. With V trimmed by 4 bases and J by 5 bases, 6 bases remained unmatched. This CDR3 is CASSTGTGGTGELFF. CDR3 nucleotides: TGTGCCAGTAGTACCGGGACAGGAGGAACCGGGGAGCTGTTTTTT. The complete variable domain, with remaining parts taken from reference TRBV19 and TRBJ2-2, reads DGGITQSPKYLFRKEGQNVTLSCEQNLNHDAMYWYRQDPGQGLRLIYYSQIVNDFQKGDIAEGYSVSREKKESFPLTVTSAQKNPTAFYLCASSTGTGGTGELFFGEGSRLTVL.

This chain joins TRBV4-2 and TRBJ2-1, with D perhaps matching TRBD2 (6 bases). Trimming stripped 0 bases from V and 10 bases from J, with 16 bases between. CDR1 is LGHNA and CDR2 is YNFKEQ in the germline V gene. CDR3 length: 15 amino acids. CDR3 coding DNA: TGTGCCAGCAGCCAAGAGGGAGGCGCCTTGACGGAGCAGTTCTTC. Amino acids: CASSQEGGALTEQFF.

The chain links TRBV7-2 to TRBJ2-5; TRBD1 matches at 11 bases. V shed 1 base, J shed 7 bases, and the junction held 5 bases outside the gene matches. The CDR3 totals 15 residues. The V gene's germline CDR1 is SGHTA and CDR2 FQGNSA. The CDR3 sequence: CASSLGGTGGGTQYF. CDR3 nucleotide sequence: TGTGCCAGCAGCTTAGGAGGGACAGGGGGAGGGACCCAGTACTTC.

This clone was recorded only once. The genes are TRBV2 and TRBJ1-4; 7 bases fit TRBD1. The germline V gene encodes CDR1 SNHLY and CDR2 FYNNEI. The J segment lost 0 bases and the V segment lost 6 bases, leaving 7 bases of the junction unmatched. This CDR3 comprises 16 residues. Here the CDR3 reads CASRKRQGSTNEKLFF. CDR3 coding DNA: TGTGCCAGCAGGAAAAGACAGGGATCAACTAATGAAAAACTGTTTTTT.

CDR3 DNA sequence: TGTGCCAGCAAGAGGATCTCGAACACCGGGGAGCTGTTTTTT. Translation gives CASKRISNTGELFF. The chain has TRBV2 and TRBJ2-2; D is ambiguous. CDR1 and CDR2 (germline): SNHLY, FYNNEI. Trimming removed 7 bases from V and 0 bases from J, with 9 bases in between. The CDR3 loop spans 14 amino acids. The complete variable domain, with remaining parts taken from reference TRBV2 and TRBJ2-2, reads EPEVTQTPSHQVTQMGQEVILRCVPISNHLYFYWYRQILGQKVEFLVSFYNNEISEKSEIFDDQFSVERPDGSNFTLKIRSTKLEDSAMYFCASKRISNTGELFFGEGSRLTVL.

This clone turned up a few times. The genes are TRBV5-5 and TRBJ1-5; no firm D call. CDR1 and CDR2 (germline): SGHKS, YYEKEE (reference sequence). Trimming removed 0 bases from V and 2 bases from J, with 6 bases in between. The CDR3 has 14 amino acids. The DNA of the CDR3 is TGTGCCAGCAGCTTGGGCCGGGGCAATCAGCCCCAGCATTTT. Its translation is CASSLGRGNQPQHF.

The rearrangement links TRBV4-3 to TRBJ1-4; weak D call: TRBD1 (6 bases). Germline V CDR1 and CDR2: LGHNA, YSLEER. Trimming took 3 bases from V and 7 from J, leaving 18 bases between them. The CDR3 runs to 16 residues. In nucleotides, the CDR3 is TGCGCCAGCAGCCAGGCCCTTTCCAGGGGCAGTGAAAAACTGTTTTTT. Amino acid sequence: CASSQALSRGSEKLFF.

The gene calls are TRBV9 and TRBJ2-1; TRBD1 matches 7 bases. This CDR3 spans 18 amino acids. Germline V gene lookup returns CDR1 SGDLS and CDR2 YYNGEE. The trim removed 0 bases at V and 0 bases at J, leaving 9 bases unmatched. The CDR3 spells CASSVGPGGLTSYNEQFF. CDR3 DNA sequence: TGTGCCAGCAGCGTAGGCCCAGGGGGATTAACCTCCTACAATGAGCAGTTCTTC.

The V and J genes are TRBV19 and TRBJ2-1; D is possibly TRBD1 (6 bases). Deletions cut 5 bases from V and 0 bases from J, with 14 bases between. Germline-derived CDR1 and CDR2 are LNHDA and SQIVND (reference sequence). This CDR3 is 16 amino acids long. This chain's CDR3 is CASSPRRDNSYNEQFF. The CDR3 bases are TGTGCCAGTAGTCCACGAAGGGACAACTCCTACAATGAGCAGTTCTTC.